This T cell receptor beta chain stems from a study of Ad26.COV2.S vaccination and SARS-CoV-2 variants. CDR3 length equals 15 residues. Germline CDR1 SNHLY, CDR2 FYNNEI. Trimming pared 7 bases from V and 5 bases from J, leaving 21 bases between. Some clones are missing from TCRdb's copy, which holds only in-frame ones; the method was immunoSEQ multiplex PCR. Among about 240,000 clones listed, 70% to 90% were seen once. The sample's treatment: some 20 received Ad26.COV2.S at low or high dose, single or two shots; roughly five received placebo; per-sample allocation not given. Samples were taken on day 63 after the first vaccine or placebo injection.

The receptor was derived from a person aged 18-65 years who received the Ad26.COV2.S COVID-19 vaccine or a placebo. Sequenced material: peripheral blood, taken in a trial of Ad26.COV2.S vaccine versus placebo. The chain joins TRBV2 to TRBJ2-7; D assignment may be TRBD1 or TRBD2 (5 bases each). The CDR3 sequence is CASKTPRGERDEQYF. CDR3 bases: TGTGCCAGCAAGACCCCCAGAGGGGAACGGGACGAGCAGTACTTC.